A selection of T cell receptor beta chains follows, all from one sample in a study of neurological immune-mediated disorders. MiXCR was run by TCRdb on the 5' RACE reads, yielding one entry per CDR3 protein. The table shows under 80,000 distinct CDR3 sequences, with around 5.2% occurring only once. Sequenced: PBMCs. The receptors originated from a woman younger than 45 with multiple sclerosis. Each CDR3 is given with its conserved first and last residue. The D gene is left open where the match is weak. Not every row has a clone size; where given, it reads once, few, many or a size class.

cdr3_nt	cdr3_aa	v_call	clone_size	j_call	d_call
TGTGCCAGCAGCTCAGGACCAAGCAATCAGCCCCAGCATTTT	CASSSGPSNQPQHF	TRBV5-6	few	TRBJ1-5	NA
TGTGCCAGCAGCTTAGTCCCTGGAAGCGGTGAGCAGTTCTTC	CASSLVPGSGEQFF	TRBV11-2	few	TRBJ2-1	NA
TGCAGTGCTAGTGGCAGCGCATTGCAGCCCCAGCATTTT	CSASGSALQPQHF	TRBV20-1	many	TRBJ1-5	NA
TGCAGTGCTTTAATGAACACTGAAGCTTTCTTT	CSALMNTEAFF	TRBV20-1	many	TRBJ1-1	NA
TGTGCCAGCAGTTTTTTGGGCAGGGGGCGACGTACTGAAGCTTTCTTT	CASSFLGRGRRTEAFF	TRBV12-3/TRBV12-4	NA	TRBJ1-1	TRBD1
TGCAGTGCTTTAGACAGCGGAGGGTCAGATACGCAGTATTTT	CSALDSGGSDTQYF	TRBV20-1	many	TRBJ2-3	NA
TGCGCCAGCAGTGACTCTGGGCAGGGTAATTCACCCCTCCACTTT	CASSDSGQGNSPLHF	TRBV10-2	many	TRBJ1-6	NA
TGTGCCATCAGTGAGCGAAGGGGGAGGCACACTGAAGCTTTCTTT	CAISERRGRHTEAFF	TRBV10-3	many	TRBJ1-1	NA
TGTGCCAGCAGTTTATTTTACACCGAAGAGACCCAGTACTTC	CASSLFYTEETQYF	TRBV27	many	TRBJ2-5	NA
TGTGCCAGCAGTTACCGTTCAACTCCCCCTGACAATGAGCAGTTCTTC	CASSYRSTPPDNEQFF	TRBV6-6	many	TRBJ2-1	NA
TGCAGTGCTAGACCATCGGGGGCTAGCAATCAGCCCCAGCATTTT	CSARPSGASNQPQHF	TRBV20-1	many	TRBJ1-5	NA
TGCGCCAGCAGCGGGGACGAACCCTCGATGTGGGAGGACTACACCTTC	CASSGDEPSMWEDYTF	TRBV5-1	many	TRBJ1-2	NA